This TCR beta chain was retrieved from a study of cytomegalovirus exposure and HLA in healthy donors. General study points: The later analysis indicated that the majority of CMV-associated TCR beta chains appeared HLA-restricted.

Concerning this clone itself: Its target is unknown.

V shed 6 bases and J 6 bases; nucleotides not matched to a gene: 13. The germline V gene has CDR1 SQVTM and CDR2 ANQGSEA. There are 15 residues in the CDR3. The PCR was carried out with 60 Vbeta primers and 13 Jbeta primers. The protocol was immunoSEQ multiplex PCR, while the TCRdb copy is restricted to in-frame clones and leaves out a portion. Here the sample spans roughly 150,000 clones, roughly 84% being singletons. The chain joins TRBV29-1 to TRBJ2-5; 10 nucleotides match TRBD1. The receptor was derived from a woman younger than 35 in good health and CMV-seronegative. Sequenced: PBMCs. The CDR3 DNA sequence: TGCAGCGTGGGAGATTTTTGGGACAGGGGAAAGACCCAGTACTTC. It is translated as CSVGDFWDRGKTQYF.